A single sample is the source of the 8 T cell receptor beta chains below, sequenced in a study of tumor-infiltrating lymphocytes in primary liver carcinoma. Using a constant-region primer together with ProtoScript II reverse transcriptase, TCR beta cDNA was made from 450 to 600 ng of total RNA. Three-round nested multiplex PCR performed with slightly modified ARM-PCR produced the TCR beta libraries. Both of the initial two PCR rounds ran for approximately 10 cycles and employed TRBV1-TRBV30 forward primers alongside a C-beta reverse primer. TCRdb re-analysed the multiplex PCR reads in MiXCR, keeping a single row per CDR3 protein. The sample yields under 200,000 distinct CDR3 sequences, almost 65% seen once. Unsorted whole blood supplied the blood RNA, and germline DNA was isolated too. Sequenced: peripheral blood. The receptors derive from a woman aged 60 to 75 with primary liver carcinoma and hepatitis B virus infection.

The chain is built from TRBV14 and TRBJ1-1, with TRBD1 as a possible D gene (5 bases). The CDR3 consists of 15 residues. V dropped 6 bases and J dropped 1 base, with 15 bases sitting between them. The germline V gene has CDR1 SGHDN and CDR2 FVKESK. CDR3 residues: CASRQIEGTNTEAFF. The CDR3 DNA is TGTGCCAGCAGACAGATTGAGGGGACGAACACTGAAGCTTTCTTT.

The J gene is TRBJ2-2, the V gene TRBV28; a weak D match, TRBD1 (6 bases). The V gene's germline CDR1 is MDHEN and CDR2 SYDVKM. This CDR3 is 14 amino acids long. V lost 5 bases and J lost 4, with 11 bases in between. The CDR3 loop is CASSTEQGTGELFF. The CDR3 DNA reads TGTGCCAGCAGTACGGAACAGGGCACCGGGGAGCTGTTTTTT. Filled out from reference TRBV28 and TRBJ2-2, the complete variable domain reads DVKVTQSSRYLVKRTGEKVFLECVQDMDHENMFWYRQDPGLGLRLIYFSYDVKMKEKGDIPEGYSVSREKKERFSLILESASTNQTSMYLCASSTEQGTGELFFGEGSRLTVL.

The chain is built from TRBV13 and TRBJ2-7, with 7 bases aligning to TRBD1. CDR1 is PRHDT and CDR2 is FYEKMQ in the germline V gene (reference sequence). The CDR3 spans 16 residues. With V trimmed by 5 bases and J by 4 bases, 14 bases remained unmatched. The CDR3: CASSINPGTDDYEQYF. In nucleotides, the CDR3 is TGTGCCAGCAGCATCAATCCCGGGACAGACGATTACGAGCAGTACTTC.

In the case of this clonotype: The final CDR3 position lacks the conserved phenylalanine or tryptophan, pointing to a likely read error. The chain combines TRBV10-3 with TRBJ2-1; D unclear. There are 13 residues in the CDR3. CDR1 is ENHRY, CDR2 SYGVKD, per germline. The CDR3 DNA reads as TGTGCCATCACGGAAAGCTCCTACAATGAACAGTTCTCC. Amino acids: CAITESSYNEQFS.

For this clonotype: A clone one base away is much larger, so this may be a read error. V is TRBV6-5 and J is TRBJ2-1; 10 bases align to TRBD2. V lost 6 bases to trimming and J lost 10 bases; unmatched junction nucleotides: 12. Germline values: CDR1 MNHEY, CDR2 SVGAGI. The CDR3 sequence is 15 residues long. The DNA of the CDR3 is TGTGCCAGCAGCTATGGACTAGCGGTAGGGGACGAGCAGTTCTTC. Protein product: CASSYGLAVGDEQFF.

The rearrangement joins TRBV7-8 to TRBJ1-2; 7 positions agree with TRBD1. The CDR3 runs 15 residues. With V trimmed by 2 bases and J by 7 bases, 10 bases remained unmatched. Germline V gene sequence: CDR1 SGHVS, CDR2 FQNEAQ. CDR3 protein: CASSLTLQGTSGYTF. CDR3 DNA: TGTGCCAGCAGCTTAACTCTACAGGGGACTAGTGGCTACACCTTC.

This rearrangement joins TRBV6-1 to TRBJ2-3; D gene uncertain. This CDR3 comprises 12 residues. V was trimmed by 2 bases and J by 9 bases, leaving 9 bases between them. Germline V gene data show CDR1 as MNHNS and CDR2 as SASEGT. CDR3 bases: TGTGCCAGCAGTGAACGTATGAGCACGCAGTATTTT. This sequence encodes CASSERMSTQYF.

This clonotype was counted a single time. A read error may explain this, as a much larger clone is one base away. The chain carries TRBV4-1 and TRBJ2-7; possibly TRBD1 for D (5 bases). The germline V gene encodes CDR1 MGHRA and CDR2 YSYEKL. The V and J ends lost 0 bases and 7 bases respectively, with 16 bases between them. The CDR3 is made up of 15 amino acids. The CDR3 DNA follows: TGCGCCAGCAGCCAAGAACGGACATGGGTTGATGAGCAGTACTTC. Its translation: CASSQERTWVDEQYF.